These 23 T cell receptor beta chains came from one sample sequenced in a study of shared clonotypes between healthy human individuals. Produced via immunoSEQ multiplex PCR; TCRdb's table is partial and in-frame only. The table includes about 230,000 clones, 60% to 70% detected once. Sequenced: memory CD4+ T cells sorted from blood. The subset is: CD45RA-negative fraction. The source is a man between 25 and 39 years old in good health.

Note on this clone: The conserved phenylalanine or tryptophan is not found at the CDR3 terminus, so this likely reflects a read error. The DNA is left out, because the CDR3 cannot be placed on it with certainty; the CDR3 is given as TCRdb lists it. V usage is TRBV21-1 and J usage is TRBJ1-4; the table's D gene call, TRBD1, was not cross checked with the DNA. TRBV21-1 is deemed a pseudogene. The CDR3 is 11 amino acids in total, end residues counted. CDR3 amino acids: CASSNPLDPQG.

The chain links TRBV28 to TRBJ2-3; 8 bases are shared with TRBD2. Per germline, CDR1 MDHEN and CDR2 SYDVKM. V was pared by 3 bases and J by 2 bases, with 22 bases of the junction left unmatched. This CDR3 is built from 21 residues. The CDR3 loop is CASSFLETIAGGRRDTDTQYF. CDR3 DNA: TGTGCCAGCAGTTTCTTGGAGACCATCGCGGGAGGAAGGAGGGACACAGATACGCAGTATTTT.

As concerns this clone: The same CDR3 can be traced to other DNA sequences in this sample. This chain joins TRBV30 and TRBJ2-7; possibly TRBD1 or TRBD2 for D (7 bases each). Trimming took 6 bases from V and 7 from J, leaving 19 bases between them. CDR1 is GTSNPN, CDR2 SVGIG, per germline (reference sequence). This CDR3 has 13 amino acids. CDR3 sequence (DNA): TGTGCCTGCGGGGGGAGGGGGCGAAGGGAGCAGTACTTC. It specifies CACGGRGRREQYF.

The chain couples TRBV30 to TRBJ1-2; tentatively, D is TRBD1 (5 bases). The CDR3 loop spans 13 amino acids. Deletions cut 1 base from V and 7 bases from J, with 13 bases between. Germline loops: CDR1 GTSNPN, CDR2 SVGIG (reference sequence). The CDR3 DNA reads TGTGCCTGGAGTGCCGGGACCCTAACTGGCTACACCTTC. Translation gives CAWSAGTLTGYTF. Using reference TRBV30 and TRBJ1-2 for the parts outside the CDR3, the full variable domain is SQTIHQWPATLVQPVGSPLSLECTVEGTSNPNLYWYRQAAGRGLQLLFYSVGIGQISSEVPQNLSASRPQDRQFILSSKKLLLSDSGFYLCAWSAGTLTGYTFGSGTRLTVV.

This clone was counted once. The chain carries TRBV18 and TRBJ2-1; D is perhaps TRBD2 (5 bases). This CDR3 contains 14 residues. The germline V gene has CDR1 KGHSH and CDR2 LQKENI. The V gene lost 3 bases and the J gene lost 0 bases, with 6 bases spanning the gap. The CDR3: CASSPAGSYNEQFF. The CDR3 nucleotides read TGTGCCAGCTCACCGGCGGGCTCCTACAATGAGCAGTTCTTC.

The chain employs TRBV7-6 and TRBJ2-7, with D unresolved. CDR3 size: 17 residues. Germline-derived CDR1 and CDR2 are SGHVS and FNYEAQ. Trimming shortened V by 0 bases and J by 9 bases, and 24 bases separated the two germline ends. CDR3 amino acids: CASSLALVGSLRGPQYF. CDR3 DNA sequence: TGTGCCAGCAGCTTAGCACTGGTGGGTAGTCTACGAGGTCCGCAGTACTTC.

V gene TRBV7-9 combines with J gene TRBJ2-3; TRBD1 agrees at 8 bases. Germline V gene lookup returns CDR1 SEHNR and CDR2 FQNEAQ (reference sequence). J was trimmed by 4 bases and V by 8 bases; bases with no gene match: 8. The CDR3 has 14 amino acids. The CDR3 DNA follows: TGTGCCAGCCGCCAGGACAGGGCATCAGATACGCAGTATTTT. Protein: CASRQDRASDTQYF.

This chain links TRBV19 with TRBJ2-7; 7 nucleotides align to TRBD2. Germline lookup yields CDR1 LNHDA and CDR2 SQIVND (reference sequence). Unmatched junction bases numbered 9, after V lost 6 bases and J lost 1 base. The CDR3 runs to 15 residues. In nucleotides, the CDR3 is TGTGCCAGTAGGTCCACGGGAGGTGATTCCTACGAGCAGTACTTC. Its protein product is CASRSTGGDSYEQYF.

The chain is built from TRBV6-6 and TRBJ2-7, with TRBD1 matching over 8 bases. The CDR3 runs 14 residues. V dropped 5 bases and J dropped 7; count of bases not matched to a gene: 10. Germline assignment: CDR1 MNHNY and CDR2 SVGAGI (reference sequence). The DNA for the CDR3 is TGTGCCAGCAGTATGGGGGACAGGTCAGGGGAGCAGTACTTC. It codes for CASSMGDRSGEQYF.

The V call is TRBV6-5, the J call TRBJ1-4; TRBD1 aligns across 10 bases. Germline CDR1 and CDR2: MNHEY and SVGAGI. V was clipped by 6 bases and J by 6 bases; unmatched bases: 4. The CDR3 has 14 residues. DNA of the CDR3: TGTGCCAGCAGGGGACAGGGGTGGGATGAAAAACTGTTTTTT. Its protein product is CASRGQGWDEKLFF.

Comments on this clone: This clone may be a read error of a much larger clone one base away. The J gene is TRBJ1-2, the V gene TRBV7-4, with D hard to call. The CDR3 contains 13 residues. The ends were cut back, 1 base at V and 5 bases at J, with 8 bases in the middle. Germline assignment: CDR1 SGHVT and CDR2 SQSDAQ. CDR3 region: CASSLEPVYGYTF. The CDR3 nucleotides read TGTGCCAGCAGCTTAGAACCCGTATATGGCTACACCTTC. Using reference TRBV7-4 and TRBJ1-2 for the parts outside the CDR3, the full variable domain is GAGVSQSPRYKVAKRGRDVALRCDSISGHVTLYWYRQTLGQGSEVLTYSQSDAQRDKSGRPSGRFSAERPERSVSTLKIQRTEQGDSAVYLCASSLEPVYGYTFGSGTRLTVV.

CDR3 nucleotides: TGCGCCAGCAGTCGGACTAGCGGGTCAGCCGGGGAGCTGTTTTTT. Its protein product is CASSRTSGSAGELFF. The chain joins TRBV5-1 to TRBJ2-2, with 11 bases aligning to TRBD2. This CDR3 has 15 residues. Per the germline V gene, CDR1 is SGHRS and CDR2 is YFSETQ. V shed 5 bases and J 6 bases; nucleotides not matched to a gene: 6.

This clone was seen ten or more times. This chain links TRBV4-3 with TRBJ1-2, with 7 bases lining up with TRBD1. The CDR3 is 18 residues long. Germline lookup yields CDR1 LGHNA and CDR2 YSLEER. Losses at the gene ends were 0 bases for V and 1 base for J; bases not matched to a gene: 11. The DNA of the CDR3 is TGCGCCAGCAGCCAAGAGAGGAGCGGGACAGCTATTAACTATGGCTACACCTTC. The encoded protein is CASSQERSGTAINYGYTF.

The gene calls are TRBV6-1 and TRBJ1-2, with 7 nucleotides matching TRBD1. The CDR3 runs 13 residues. Germline values: CDR1 MNHNS, CDR2 SASEGT. V shed 0 bases and J 14 bases; nucleotides not matched to a gene: 9. The CDR3 nucleotides are TGTGCCAGCAGTGAAGCAGAGACAGGGCAAAGAACCTTC. Protein product: CASSEAETGQRTF.

The chain carries TRBV5-6 and TRBJ2-7; no firm D call. V was pared by 0 bases and J by 6 bases, with 13 bases between. Germline assignment: CDR1 SGHDT and CDR2 YYEEEE. The CDR3 runs to 14 residues. DNA for the CDR3: TGTGCCAGCAGCTTGGGCCGCCTCAAACGCGAGCAGTACTTC. It yields the protein CASSLGRLKREQYF.

This rearrangement joins TRBV18 to TRBJ2-3; D is ambiguous. Germline CDR1 KGHSH, CDR2 LQKENI. Trimming removed 3 bases at V and 4 bases at J, with 11 bases between. The CDR3 is made up of 14 amino acids. DNA of the CDR3: TGTGCCAGCTCACCGACCCCGGCAGCAGATACGCAGTATTTT. Amino acid sequence: CASSPTPAADTQYF.

This clone was counted between two and nine times. The chain has TRBV19 and TRBJ2-5; perhaps TRBD2 as D (7 bases). The CDR3 extends over 14 amino acids. V lost 3 bases to trimming and J lost 4 bases, with 12 bases between them. The V gene's germline CDR1 is LNHDA and CDR2 SQIVND (reference sequence). The DNA for the CDR3 is TGTGCCAGTAGTATGGGGGGGCGAGGAGAGACCCAGTACTTC. This translates into CASSMGGRGETQYF.

This clone turned up a few times. This rearrangement joins TRBV15 to TRBJ1-5; no clear D. CDR3 size: 15 residues. The germline gives CDR1 LNHNV, CDR2 YYDKDF (reference sequence). V lost 1 base to trimming and J lost 7 bases, with 14 bases between them. CDR3 region: CATSRGGGSWQPQHF. CDR3 bases: TGTGCCACCAGCAGAGGAGGTGGGTCTTGGCAGCCCCAGCATTTT. The full variable domain, in which reference TRBV15 and TRBJ1-5 provide the parts outside the CDR3, is DAMVIQNPRYQVTQFGKPVTLSCSQTLNHNVMYWYQQKSSQAPKLLFHYYDKDFNNEADTPDNFQSRRPNTSFCFLDIRSPGLGDTAMYLCATSRGGGSWQPQHFGDGTRLSIL.

This clone was counted ten times or more. This chain links TRBV7-9 with TRBJ2-5; the D is unclear. V lost 6 bases, J lost 2 bases, and 13 bases lay in between. This CDR3 region has 14 residues. Germline V gene lookup returns CDR1 SEHNR and CDR2 FQNEAQ (reference sequence). This chain's CDR3 is CASSPRLGQETQYF. The DNA for the CDR3 is TGTGCCAGCAGTCCCCGGCTTGGTCAAGAGACCCAGTACTTC.

To note about this clone: Germline is not matched at one junction end, which may reflect a read error. The rearrangement joins TRBV9 to TRBJ2-3; 11 bases fit TRBD2. This CDR3 comprises 15 residues. Germline V gene sequence: CDR1 SGDLS, CDR2 YYNGEE. DNA for the CDR3: TGTGCCGGCAGCGCGACTAGCGGGAAGACAGATACGCAGTATTTT. Its translation: CAGSATSGKTDTQYF.

The rearrangement joins TRBV6-1 to TRBJ1-2; 8 bases align to TRBD1. CDR3 length equals 14 residues. With 6 bases clipped from V and 5 bases from J, the junction kept 8 bases outside the gene matches. Germline V lookup: CDR1 MNHNS, CDR2 SASEGT. CDR3 in amino acids: CASRTGVFGYGYTF. The DNA of the CDR3 is TGTGCCAGCAGGACAGGGGTATTTGGGTATGGCTACACCTTC.

The chain employs TRBV7-9 and TRBJ2-5, with 13 bases lining up with TRBD2. Germline CDR1 is SEHNR and CDR2 is FQNEAQ (reference sequence). V lost 1 base, J lost 1 base, and 0 bases stayed unmatched. The CDR3 runs to 16 residues. The CDR3, as DNA: TGTGCCAGCAGCTTAGGACTAGCGGGGGGCCAAGAGACCCAGTACTTC. It yields the protein CASSLGLAGGQETQYF.

This sequence joins TRBV25-1 and TRBJ2-3, with TRBD2 identical over 12 bases. Germline-derived CDR1 and CDR2 are MGHDK and SYGVNS. With V trimmed by 6 bases and J by 4 bases, 5 bases remained unmatched. This CDR3 is built from 15 residues. The CDR3 nucleotides read TGTGCCAGCAGCCTGACTAGCGGGAGTTCAGATACGCAGTATTTT. Its protein product is CASSLTSGSSDTQYF.